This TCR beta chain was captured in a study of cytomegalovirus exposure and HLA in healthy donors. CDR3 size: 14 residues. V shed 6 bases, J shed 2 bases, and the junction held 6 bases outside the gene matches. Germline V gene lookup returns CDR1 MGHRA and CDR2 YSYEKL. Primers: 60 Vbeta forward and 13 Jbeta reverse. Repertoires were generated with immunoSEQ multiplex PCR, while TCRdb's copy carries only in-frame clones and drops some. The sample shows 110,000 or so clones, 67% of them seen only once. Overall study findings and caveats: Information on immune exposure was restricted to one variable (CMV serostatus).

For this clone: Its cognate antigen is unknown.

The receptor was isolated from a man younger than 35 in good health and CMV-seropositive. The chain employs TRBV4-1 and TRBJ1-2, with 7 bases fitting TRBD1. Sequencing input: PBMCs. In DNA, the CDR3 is TGCGCCAGCAGGCAACAGGGGTCCAACTATGGCTACACCTTC. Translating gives CASRQQGSNYGYTF.